These T cell receptor beta chains were read from a single sample in a study of CD8+ T cells in alopecia areata. This table comes from immunoSEQ multiplex PCR, and its TCRdb copy is limited to in-frame clones, with some not included. Of a few hundred thousand clones listed, roughly three fifths are singletons. Source material: CD8+ T cells sorted from blood. The receptors shown here come from a human donor in good health. Each CDR3 is given with its conserved first and last residue. The D gene is left open where the match is weak. Size is stated for part of the rows, as once, few or many counts, or as a class when the clone is expanded.

CDR3aa: CASRPHSGGALDEQFF; CDR3nt: TGTGCCAGTAGACCCCACAGCGGGGGGGCCCTAGATGAGCAGTTCTTC; len: 16; d_gene: TRBD2; v_gene: TRBV19; abundance: few; j_gene: TRBJ2-1
CDR3aa: CAWSGGMNTEAFF; CDR3nt: TGTGCCTGGAGTGGGGGAATGAACACTGAAGCTTTCTTT; len: 13; d_gene: .; v_gene: TRBV30; abundance: .; j_gene: TRBJ1-1
CDR3aa: CATSRDRAGKGYTF; CDR3nt: TGTGCCACCAGCAGAGATAGGGCCGGGAAAGGCTACACCTTC; len: 14; d_gene: .; v_gene: TRBV15; abundance: once; j_gene: TRBJ1-2
CDR3aa: CASSPGPLGGYTF; CDR3nt: TGTGCCAGCAGTCCGGGTCCGCTCGGGGGCTACACCTTC; len: 13; d_gene: .; v_gene: TRBV6-6; abundance: few; j_gene: TRBJ1-2
CDR3aa: CASSYSQGGEKLFF; CDR3nt: TGTGCCAGCAGTTACTCGCAGGGCGGGGAAAAACTGTTTTTT; len: 14; d_gene: .; v_gene: TRBV6-5; abundance: few; j_gene: TRBJ1-4
CDR3aa: CASSLGVNTGELFF; CDR3nt: TGCGCCAGCAGCTTGGGGGTGAACACCGGGGAGCTGTTTTTT; len: 14; d_gene: .; v_gene: TRBV5-1; abundance: .; j_gene: TRBJ2-2
CDR3aa: CSVDLTPRDRDDEQFF; CDR3nt: TGCAGCGTTGACCTAACCCCCAGGGACAGGGACGATGAGCAGTTCTTC; len: 16; d_gene: TRBD1; v_gene: TRBV29-1; abundance: .; j_gene: TRBJ2-1
CDR3aa: CASRGSFSNQPQHF; CDR3nt: TGTGCCAGCAGAGGATCCTTTAGCAATCAGCCCCAGCATTTT; len: 14; d_gene: .; v_gene: TRBV2; abundance: few; j_gene: TRBJ1-5
CDR3aa: CASSPQTSYEQYF; CDR3nt: TGCGCCAGCAGCCCCCAGACAAGCTACGAGCAGTACTTC; len: 13; d_gene: .; v_gene: TRBV5-1; abundance: .; j_gene: TRBJ2-7
CDR3aa: CAITPRAKTSNGHGYTF; CDR3nt: TGTGCCATTACACCCAGGGCTAAGACGTCAAATGGCCATGGCTACACCTTC; len: 17; d_gene: .; v_gene: TRBV2; abundance: few; j_gene: TRBJ1-2
CDR3aa: CASSSPDGGFNTEAFF; CDR3nt: TGTGCCAGCAGTTCCCCGGACGGGGGTTTTAACACTGAAGCTTTCTTT; len: 16; d_gene: .; v_gene: TRBV6-5; abundance: .; j_gene: TRBJ1-1
CDR3aa: CASSLVGSGREQYF; CDR3nt: TGCGCCAGCAGCTTGGTAGGTAGCGGGAGGGAGCAGTACTTC; len: 14; d_gene: TRBD2; v_gene: TRBV5-1; abundance: .; j_gene: TRBJ2-7
CDR3aa: CSARPRGQSSEAFF; CDR3nt: TGCAGCGCCCGTCCCAGGGGGCAAAGCTCTGAAGCTTTCTTT; len: 14; d_gene: TRBD1; v_gene: TRBV29-1; abundance: few; j_gene: TRBJ1-1
CDR3aa: CASGLDPVVYGNEQYF; CDR3nt: TGTGCTAGTGGTTTGGACCCAGTGGTGTATGGGAACGAGCAGTACTTC; len: 16; d_gene: .; v_gene: TRBV12-5; abundance: .; j_gene: TRBJ2-7
CDR3aa: CASSVLLEDEQYF; CDR3nt: TGTGCCAGCAGCGTACTACTCGAAGACGAGCAGTACTTC; len: 13; d_gene: .; v_gene: TRBV9; abundance: .; j_gene: TRBJ2-7
CDR3aa: CASSLAGVGYNEQFF; CDR3nt: TGTGCCAGCAGTCTAGCGGGGGTCGGGTACAATGAGCAGTTCTTC; len: 15; d_gene: TRBD2; v_gene: TRBV6-5; abundance: once; j_gene: TRBJ2-1
CDR3aa: CASSPPTGYTGELFF; CDR3nt: TGTGCCAGCAGCCCGCCGACAGGGTACACCGGGGAGCTGTTTTTT; len: 15; d_gene: TRBD1; v_gene: TRBV7-9; abundance: .; j_gene: TRBJ2-2
CDR3aa: CASSLGAGELFF; CDR3nt: TGTGCCAGCAGCTTGGGGGCCGGGGAGCTGTTTTTT; len: 12; d_gene: .; v_gene: TRBV5-6; abundance: .; j_gene: TRBJ2-2
CDR3aa: CASTKAYTEAFF; CDR3nt: TGTGCCAGCACCAAAGCGTACACTGAAGCTTTCTTT; len: 12; d_gene: .; v_gene: TRBV6-1; abundance: .; j_gene: TRBJ1-1
CDR3aa: CASSLDGTSGVPSYEQYF; CDR3nt: TGCGCCAGCAGCTTGGATGGGACTAGCGGGGTACCTTCCTACGAGCAGTACTTC; len: 18; d_gene: TRBD2; v_gene: TRBV5-1; abundance: .; j_gene: TRBJ2-7
CDR3aa: CASSQALAGGPGQETQYF; CDR3nt: TGTGCCAGCAGCCAAGCGCTAGCGGGGGGGCCTGGGCAAGAGACCCAGTACTTC; len: 18; d_gene: TRBD2; v_gene: TRBV4-2; abundance: once; j_gene: TRBJ2-5
CDR3aa: CASSMTSATYEQYF; CDR3nt: TGTGCCAGTAGTATGACTAGTGCGACCTACGAGCAGTACTTC; len: 14; d_gene: .; v_gene: TRBV19; abundance: .; j_gene: TRBJ2-7
CDR3aa: CATSRAGQGPEQYF; CDR3nt: TGTGCCACCAGCAGAGCGGGACAGGGACCCGAGCAGTACTTC; len: 14; d_gene: TRBD1; v_gene: TRBV15; abundance: .; j_gene: TRBJ2-7
CDR3aa: CASSLSGYPDPTQYF; CDR3nt: TGTGCCAGCAGCCTGTCGGGCTACCCCGATCCTACCCAGTACTTC; len: 15; d_gene: .; v_gene: TRBV27; abundance: .; j_gene: TRBJ2-5
CDR3aa: CASSSTGEGEEKLFF; CDR3nt: TGTGCCAGCAGCTCAACAGGGGAGGGAGAAGAAAAACTGTTTTTT; len: 15; d_gene: TRBD1; v_gene: TRBV7-9; abundance: .; j_gene: TRBJ1-4
CDR3aa: CASSHDSGTGYSPLHF; CDR3nt: TGTGCCAGCAGCCACGATTCCGGGACAGGATATTCACCCCTCCACTTT; len: 16; d_gene: TRBD1; v_gene: TRBV4-2; abundance: .; j_gene: TRBJ1-6
CDR3aa: CATSRDQGRNTYEQYF; CDR3nt: TGTGCCACCAGCAGAGATCAGGGACGGAATACCTACGAGCAGTACTTC; len: 16; d_gene: .; v_gene: TRBV15; abundance: .; j_gene: TRBJ2-7
CDR3aa: CSARQGARYGYTF; CDR3nt: TGCAGCGCACGACAGGGGGCGCGGTATGGCTACACCTTC; len: 13; d_gene: TRBD1; v_gene: TRBV29-1; abundance: .; j_gene: TRBJ1-2
CDR3aa: CASSLALNEQFF; CDR3nt: TGTGCCAGCAGCTTGGCCTTAAATGAGCAGTTCTTC; len: 12; d_gene: .; v_gene: TRBV5-6; abundance: .; j_gene: TRBJ2-1
CDR3aa: CASSAPTSGTGELFF; CDR3nt: TGTGCCAGCAGTGCCCCGACTAGCGGTACCGGGGAGCTGTTTTTT; len: 15; d_gene: TRBD2; v_gene: TRBV6-5; abundance: once; j_gene: TRBJ2-2
CDR3aa: CSATLSGTGELFF; CDR3nt: TGCAGCGCAACACTTTCGGGCACCGGGGAGCTGTTTTTT; len: 13; d_gene: .; v_gene: TRBV29-1; abundance: .; j_gene: TRBJ2-2
CDR3aa: CASSGGQGIRDTQYF; CDR3nt: TGTGCCAGCAGTGGGGGACAGGGGATTCGGGATACGCAGTATTTT; len: 15; d_gene: TRBD1; v_gene: TRBV2; abundance: .; j_gene: TRBJ2-3
CDR3aa: CASSLKFRRHEQYF; CDR3nt: TGTGCCAGCAGTTTAAAATTTAGGCGCCACGAGCAGTACTTC; len: 14; d_gene: .; v_gene: TRBV28; abundance: .; j_gene: TRBJ2-7
CDR3aa: CASSQHTRVDGYTF; CDR3nt: TGCGCCAGCAGCCAACATACAAGGGTTGATGGCTACACCTTC; len: 14; d_gene: .; v_gene: TRBV4-1; abundance: .; j_gene: TRBJ1-2
CDR3aa: CASLGAVASLHYGYTF; CDR3nt: TGTGCCAGTCTGGGCGCCGTAGCCTCGTTGCACTATGGCTACACCTTC; len: 16; d_gene: .; v_gene: TRBV19; abundance: .; j_gene: TRBJ1-2
CDR3aa: CASSYSITHEKLFF; CDR3nt: TGTGCCAGCAGTTACTCGATTACTCATGAAAAACTGTTTTTT; len: 14; d_gene: .; v_gene: TRBV6-5; abundance: .; j_gene: TRBJ1-4
CDR3aa: CASSYSTTGELFF; CDR3nt: TGTGCCAGCAGTTACTCGACTACCGGGGAGCTGTTTTTT; len: 13; d_gene: .; v_gene: TRBV6-5; abundance: once; j_gene: TRBJ2-2
CDR3aa: CASSVSGGAGETQYF; CDR3nt: TGTGCCAGCAGCGTTAGCGGGGGGGCCGGAGAGACCCAGTACTTC; len: 15; d_gene: TRBD2; v_gene: TRBV5-4; abundance: .; j_gene: TRBJ2-5
CDR3aa: CASSLAADSYEQYF; CDR3nt: TGCGCCAGCAGCTTGGCGGCAGATTCCTACGAGCAGTACTTC; len: 14; d_gene: .; v_gene: TRBV5-1; abundance: .; j_gene: TRBJ2-7
CDR3aa: CASSQASGYNEQFF; CDR3nt: TGCGCCAGCAGCCAAGCTAGCGGTTACAATGAGCAGTTCTTC; len: 14; d_gene: TRBD2; v_gene: TRBV4-1; abundance: .; j_gene: TRBJ2-1
CDR3aa: CSVEGSSGGPEDTQYF; CDR3nt: TGCAGCGTGGAAGGGTCTAGCGGGGGGCCCGAAGATACGCAGTATTTT; len: 16; d_gene: TRBD2; v_gene: TRBV29-1; abundance: few; j_gene: TRBJ2-3
CDR3aa: CASSSSGAQPQHF; CDR3nt: TGTGCCAGCAGCTCGTCAGGGGCTCAGCCCCAGCATTTT; len: 13; d_gene: .; v_gene: TRBV7-8; abundance: .; j_gene: TRBJ1-5
CDR3aa: CASSLEAGLVGELFF; CDR3nt: TGTGCCAGCAGTTTAGAGGCAGGCCTGGTCGGGGAGCTGTTTTTT; len: 15; d_gene: .; v_gene: TRBV27; abundance: .; j_gene: TRBJ2-2
CDR3aa: CASSLVWVEGVNQPQHF; CDR3nt: TGTGCCAGCAGCTTAGTCTGGGTTGAAGGGGTCAATCAGCCCCAGCATTTT; len: 17; d_gene: .; v_gene: TRBV7-9; abundance: .; j_gene: TRBJ1-5
CDR3aa: CSVEGYTF; CDR3nt: TGCAGCGTTGAGGGCTACACCTTC; len: 8; d_gene: .; v_gene: TRBV29-1; abundance: .; j_gene: TRBJ1-2
CDR3aa: CASSPRGETYEQYF; CDR3nt: TGCGCCAGCAGCCCCAGGGGCGAGACCTACGAGCAGTACTTC; len: 14; d_gene: .; v_gene: TRBV4-1; abundance: few; j_gene: TRBJ2-7
CDR3aa: CASSPGTGPQETQYF; CDR3nt: TGTGCCAGCAGCCCAGGGACAGGGCCGCAAGAGACCCAGTACTTC; len: 15; d_gene: TRBD1; v_gene: TRBV5-6; abundance: .; j_gene: TRBJ2-5